The source of this T cell receptor (beta chain) is a study of regulatory T cells in long-lasting Graves disease. Study details: More than 5 years of antithyroid drugs with positive TSH receptor antibodies defined persistent Graves' disease. Whole-study results and caveats: TRBV28 was favored in persistent disease, as were TRBJ1-2 and TRBJ2-5.

As for this clonotype: Its antigen is unknown.

Relying on iRepertoire HTBI primers and Arm-PCR of CDR3 regions, the team built TCR beta libraries. TCRdb called the multiplex PCR reads again in MiXCR, with one record for every CDR3 protein. The sample shows about half a million distinct CDR3 sequences, 22% of them seen only once. The time point denotes: persistent/refractory GD, antithyroid drugs over 5 years with positive TRAb. Preparation of the TCR library used RNA extracted from PBMCs. A blood draw put around 9 milliliters of peripheral blood into EDTA tubes. Germline CDR1 is MNHEY and CDR2 is SVGEGT. The V end lost 3 bases, the J end lost 5 bases, and 19 bases lay between the germline ends. The CDR3 is 16 residues long.

The rearrangement uses TRBV6-2 or TRBV6-3 and TRBJ1-1; D unresolved. The receptor was isolated from a female donor with Graves disease. The sequences come from peripheral blood mononuclear cells (PBMCs), collected when the disease was refractory, from a patient treated with antithyroid drugs. The DNA of the CDR3 is TGTGCCAGCAGTTATCTTCGGGGTTTGGTTTTGACTGAAGCTTTCTTT. This translates into CASSYLRGLVLTEAFF.